These 14 T cell receptor beta chains originate from one sample sequenced in a study of neurological immune-mediated disorders. TCRdb reprocessed the 5' RACE reads via MiXCR and lists one record per CDR3 protein. Here the sample spans 20,000 to 30,000 distinct CDR3 sequences, more than 2% being singletons. Sequencing was performed on PBMCs. The receptors originated from a woman aged 50 to 60 with multiple sclerosis.

In its sample, this clonotype was seen many times. The V call is TRBV20-1, the J call TRBJ1-2; a possible D gene is TRBD1 (6 bases). Trimming stripped 2 bases from V and 4 bases from J, with 11 bases between. The CDR3 spans 13 residues. The germline gives CDR1 DFQATT, CDR2 SNEGSKA (reference sequence). The CDR3 reads CSARFETGYGYTF. CDR3 bases: TGCAGTGCTAGATTCGAGACAGGCTATGGCTACACCTTC.

This clonotype showed up many times. The chain carries TRBV5-1 and TRBJ1-4, with TRBD1 identical over 8 bases. The CDR3 totals 14 residues. V gave up 5 bases and J gave up 5 bases; unmatched junction bases: 5. In germline, CDR1 is SGHRS, CDR2 YFSETQ. The CDR3 spells CASSYGQGNEKLFF. The DNA for the CDR3 is TGCGCCAGCAGTTATGGACAGGGAAATGAAAAACTGTTTTTT.

This clonotype has just a few counts. The V call is TRBV2, the J call TRBJ2-6; D remains ambiguous. The CDR3 has 14 residues. V was clipped by 9 bases and J by 4 bases, with 13 bases between them. Germline lookup yields CDR1 SNHLY and CDR2 FYNNEI. DNA for the CDR3: TGTGCCAGGTTGGGGATGGAAGGGGCCAACGTCCTGACTTTC. This sequence encodes CARLGMEGANVLTF.

Notes on this clonotype: This is likely a read error, given that the CDR3 carries no conserved phenylalanine or tryptophan at its end. The chain carries TRBV29-1 and TRBJ1-5; D unresolved. From germline, CDR1 is SQVTM and CDR2 ANQGSEA. CDR3 length: 13 residues. The V end lost 4 bases, the J end lost 2 bases, and 9 bases lay between the germline ends. The CDR3 DNA follows: TGCAGCGTTGTTCCGGATGGCAATCAGCCCCAGCATAAT. Residues: CSVVPDGNQPQHN.

This clonotype was observed many times. The genes are TRBV7-2 and TRBJ2-2; TRBD2 might be the D (5 bases). V lost 3 bases to trimming and J lost 4 bases, with 12 bases between them. CDR1 is SGHTA and CDR2 is FQGNSA in the germline V gene. The CDR3 length is 15 residues. For the CDR3, the DNA is TGTGCCAGCAGCTTGGCTAGCCGGGGCACCGGGGAGCTGTTTTTT. Amino acid sequence: CASSLASRGTGELFF.

This clonotype was seen ten or more times. The V call is TRBV12-3 or TRBV12-4, the J call TRBJ2-7; D is unresolved. This CDR3 has 11 residues. Trimming shortened V by 4 bases and J by 6 bases, and 7 bases separated the two germline ends. The CDR3 nucleotides are TGTGCCAGCAGTTACACCACCGAGCAGTACTTC. Its protein is CASSYTTEQYF.

This clonotype has ten or more counts. This may stem from a read error, because a much larger clone lies one nucleotide away. The CDR3 end shows no conserved phenylalanine or tryptophan, and so a read error is likely. The CDR3 spells CASSFSTGGDSPLHC. The DNA for the CDR3 is TGCGCCAGCAGCTTTTCGACAGGGGGCGATTCACCCCTCCACTGT. V is TRBV5-1 and J is TRBJ1-6; 10 bases align to TRBD1. Germline V gene sequence: CDR1 SGHRS, CDR2 YFSETQ. V shed 2 bases, J shed 8 bases, and the junction held 4 bases outside the gene matches. CDR3 length: 15 amino acids.

The rearrangement uses TRBV18 and TRBJ1-5; 7 bases are a match to TRBD1. Looked up from germline, CDR1 is KGHSH and CDR2 is LQKENI. Trimming at V came to 3 bases and at J to 6 bases, leaving 8 bases not matched to a gene. This CDR3 contains 15 residues. The CDR3 sequence is CASSPGTGESQPQHF. Here the CDR3 DNA reads TGTGCCAGCTCACCGGGAACAGGGGAGAGTCAGCCCCAGCATTTT.

This clonotype appeared many times. The J gene is TRBJ2-7, the V gene TRBV5-1; 7 positions match TRBD2. J was trimmed by 2 bases and V by 3 bases; bases with no gene match: 11. Germline loops: CDR1 SGHRS, CDR2 YFSETQ. This CDR3 region has 16 residues. The chain's CDR3 is CASSSVGGGPPYEQYF. CDR3 nucleotide sequence: TGCGCCAGCAGCTCGGTGGGGGGAGGGCCTCCCTACGAGCAGTACTTC.

Many counts were recorded for this clonotype. The rearrangement uses TRBV4-3 and TRBJ1-4; TRBD1 aligns across 8 bases. V dropped 3 bases and J dropped 13; count of bases not matched to a gene: 13. CDR3 length: 15 residues. The germline gives CDR1 LGHNA, CDR2 YSLEER. The CDR3 loop is CASSHGQGVAQGLFF. DNA of the CDR3: TGCGCCAGCAGCCACGGACAGGGCGTGGCGCAGGGACTGTTTTTT.

Many counts were recorded for this clonotype. This chain uses TRBV20-1 with TRBJ1-2; 8 nucleotides agree with TRBD1. The CDR3 has 12 amino acids. Germline V lookup: CDR1 DFQATT, CDR2 SNEGSKA (reference sequence). Trimming cost V 6 bases and J 7 bases; bases outside gene matches: 7. This chain's CDR3 is CSAEDRVGGYTF. In nucleotides, the CDR3 is TGCAGTGCCGAGGACAGGGTTGGTGGCTACACCTTC.

This clonotype was counted ten times or more. The chain has TRBV10-3 and TRBJ2-7; D might be TRBD1 (6 bases). The germline V gene has CDR1 ENHRY and CDR2 SYGVKD. Deletions cut 7 bases from V and 3 bases from J, with 10 bases between. The CDR3 length is 12 residues. The chain's CDR3 is CAIKQGGYEQYF. CDR3 nucleotide sequence: TGTGCCATCAAGCAAGGGGGCTACGAGCAGTACTTC.

Judged by abundance, this clonotype is medium-sized. V usage is TRBV14 and J usage is TRBJ2-3; no clear D. The CDR3 length is 12 residues. V was clipped by 1 base and J by 7 bases, with 6 bases between them. Germline V lookup: CDR1 SGHDN, CDR2 FVKESK. CDR3 protein: CASSQAQYTQYF. CDR3 DNA sequence: TGTGCCAGCAGCCAAGCTCAGTATACGCAGTATTTT.

The table lists this clonotype with many counts. The chain recombines TRBV10-3 with TRBJ2-1; no firm D call. Germline-derived CDR1 and CDR2 are ENHRY and SYGVKD. V lost 1 base to trimming and J lost 10 bases, with 11 bases between them. The CDR3 length is 13 residues. This chain's CDR3 is CAISEYERGEQFF. The CDR3 region has the DNA TGTGCCATCAGTGAGTATGAGCGTGGCGAGCAGTTCTTC.